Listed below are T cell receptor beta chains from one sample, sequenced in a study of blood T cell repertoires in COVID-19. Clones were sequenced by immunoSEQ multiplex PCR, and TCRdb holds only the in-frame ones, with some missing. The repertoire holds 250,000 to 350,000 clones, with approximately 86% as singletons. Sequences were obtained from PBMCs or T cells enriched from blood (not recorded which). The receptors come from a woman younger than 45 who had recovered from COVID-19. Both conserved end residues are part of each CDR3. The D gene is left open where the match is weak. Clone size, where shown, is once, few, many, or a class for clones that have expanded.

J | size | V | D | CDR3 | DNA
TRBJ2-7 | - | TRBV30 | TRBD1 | CAWSSDRGSEQYF | TGTGCCTGGAGCAGTGACAGGGGAAGCGAGCAGTACTTC
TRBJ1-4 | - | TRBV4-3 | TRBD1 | CASSRSDRGNEKLFF | TGCGCCAGCAGCCGATCGGACAGGGGGAATGAAAAACTGTTTTTT
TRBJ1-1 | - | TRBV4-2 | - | CASSQEWAGRLNTEAFF | TGTGCCAGCAGCCAAGAATGGGCAGGCCGTTTAAACACTGAAGCTTTCTTT
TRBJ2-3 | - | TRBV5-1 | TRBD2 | CASSELPSGAAFTDTQYF | TGCGCCAGCAGCGAACTTCCTAGCGGGGCTGCTTTCACAGATACGCAGTATTTT
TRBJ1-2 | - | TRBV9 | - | CASSTSGVSYGYTF | TGTGCCAGCAGCACTTCAGGGGTCAGCTATGGCTACACCTTC
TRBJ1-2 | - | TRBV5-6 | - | CASSTGGGPIYGYTF | TGTGCCAGCAGCACGGGGGGGGGCCCTATCTATGGCTACACCTTC
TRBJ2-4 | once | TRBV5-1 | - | CASSLFTLAELGKNIQYF | TGCGCCAGCAGCTTGTTCACACTAGCTGAGTTGGGCAAAAACATTCAGTACTTC
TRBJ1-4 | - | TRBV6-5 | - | CASSNQGIDEKLFF | TGTGCCAGCAGCAATCAGGGGATTGACGAAAAACTGTTTTTT
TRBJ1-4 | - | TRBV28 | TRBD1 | CASRTDRAPGNEKLFF | TGTGCCAGCAGGACAGACAGGGCCCCAGGGAATGAAAAACTGTTTTTT
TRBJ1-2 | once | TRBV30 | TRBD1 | CAWSVRTSGRGPGRSYGYTF | TGTGCCTGGAGTGTACGTACGTCCGGCAGGGGGCCGGGAAGGAGCTATGGCTACACCTTC
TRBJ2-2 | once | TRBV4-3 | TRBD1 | CASSQVVTGVNTGELFF | TGCGCCAGCAGCCAAGTTGTGACAGGGGTAAACACCGGGGAGCTGTTTTTT
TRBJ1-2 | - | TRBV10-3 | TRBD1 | CAISYRDRASDGYTF | TGTGCCATCAGTTACCGGGACAGGGCCTCCGATGGCTACACCTTC
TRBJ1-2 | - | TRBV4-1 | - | CASSQIRTAYGYTF | TGCGCCAGCAGCCAAATCCGGACAGCATATGGCTACACCTTC
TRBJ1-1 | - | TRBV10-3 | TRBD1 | CAISITGETEAFF | TGTGCCATCAGCATAACAGGGGAAACTGAAGCTTTCTTT
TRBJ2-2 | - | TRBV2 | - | CASSEALGRAYTGELFF | TGTGCCAGCAGTGAAGCGCTCGGCAGGGCTTACACCGGGGAGCTGTTTTTT
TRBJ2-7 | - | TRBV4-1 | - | CASSQDPGTATYEQYF | TGCGCCAGCAGCCAAGACCCCGGGACTGCTACCTACGAGCAGTACTTC
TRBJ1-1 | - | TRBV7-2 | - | CASSLVGGRMNTEAFF | TGTGCCAGCAGCTTAGTGGGGGGGCGGATGAACACTGAAGCTTTCTTT
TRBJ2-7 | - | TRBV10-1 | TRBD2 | CASSDRTSGLEQYF | TGCGCCAGCAGTGATCGGACTAGCGGTCTCGAGCAGTACTTC
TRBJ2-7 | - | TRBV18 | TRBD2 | CASSPWTSGGEYEQYF | TGTGCCAGCTCACCGTGGACTAGCGGAGGGGAGTACGAGCAGTACTTC
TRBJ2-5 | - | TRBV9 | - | CASSTQGSQETQYF | TGTGCCAGCTCTACCCAGGGGTCCCAAGAGACCCAGTACTTC
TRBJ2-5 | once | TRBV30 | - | CAWRQGNLQETQYF | TGTGCCTGGAGGCAGGGGAATTTACAAGAGACCCAGTACTTC
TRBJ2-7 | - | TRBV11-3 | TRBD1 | CASSRKGTAYEQYF | TGTGCCAGCAGCCGGAAGGGGACAGCCTACGAGCAGTACTTC
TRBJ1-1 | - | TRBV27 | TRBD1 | CASSFVDRGGGTFF | TGTGCCAGCAGTTTCGTGGACAGGGGAGGTGGGACTTTCTTT